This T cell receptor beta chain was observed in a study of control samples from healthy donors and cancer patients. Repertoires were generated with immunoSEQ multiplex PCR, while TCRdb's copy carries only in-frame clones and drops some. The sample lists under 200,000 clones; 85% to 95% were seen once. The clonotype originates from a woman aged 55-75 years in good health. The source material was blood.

CDR3 protein: CSASRDLSTANTGELFF. CDR3 bases: TGCAGCGCTTCCAGGGACCTATCTACCGCGAACACCGGGGAGCTGTTTTTT. The genes are TRBV29-1 and TRBJ2-2, with D perhaps being TRBD1 or TRBD2 (5 bases each). Trimming removed 7 bases at V and 0 bases at J, with 21 bases between. The CDR3 is 17 amino acids. Germline values: CDR1 SQVTM, CDR2 ANQGSEA.